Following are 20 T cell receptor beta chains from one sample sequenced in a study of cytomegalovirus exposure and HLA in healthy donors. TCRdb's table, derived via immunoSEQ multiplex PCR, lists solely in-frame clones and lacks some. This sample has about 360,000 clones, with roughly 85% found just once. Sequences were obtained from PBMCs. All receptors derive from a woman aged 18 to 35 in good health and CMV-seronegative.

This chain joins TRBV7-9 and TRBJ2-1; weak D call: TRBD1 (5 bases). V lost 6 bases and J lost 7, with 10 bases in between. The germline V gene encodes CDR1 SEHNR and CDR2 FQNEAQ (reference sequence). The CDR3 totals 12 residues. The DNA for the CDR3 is TGTGCCAGCAGTTACCAGGGAAATGAGCAGTTCTTC. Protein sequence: CASSYQGNEQFF.

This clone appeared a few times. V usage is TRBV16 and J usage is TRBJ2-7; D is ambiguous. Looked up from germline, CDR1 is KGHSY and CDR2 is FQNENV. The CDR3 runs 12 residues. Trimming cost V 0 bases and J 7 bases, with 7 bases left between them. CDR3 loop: CASSQSWAEQYF. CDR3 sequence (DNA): TGTGCCAGCAGCCAATCGTGGGCAGAGCAGTACTTC.

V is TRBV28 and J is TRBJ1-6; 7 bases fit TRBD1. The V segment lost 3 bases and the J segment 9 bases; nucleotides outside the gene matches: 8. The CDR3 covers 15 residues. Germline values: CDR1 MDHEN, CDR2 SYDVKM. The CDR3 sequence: CASSLGQSISSPLHF. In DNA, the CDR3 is TGTGCCAGCAGTTTGGGACAGTCGATAAGTTCACCCCTCCACTTT.

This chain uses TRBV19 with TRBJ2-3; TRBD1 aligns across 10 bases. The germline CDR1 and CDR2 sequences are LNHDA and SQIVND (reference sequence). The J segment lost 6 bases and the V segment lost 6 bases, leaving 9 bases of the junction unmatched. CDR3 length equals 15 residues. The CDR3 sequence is CASRPGQGYTDTQYF. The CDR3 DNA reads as TGTGCCAGTAGACCGGGACAGGGGTATACCGATACGCAGTATTTT.

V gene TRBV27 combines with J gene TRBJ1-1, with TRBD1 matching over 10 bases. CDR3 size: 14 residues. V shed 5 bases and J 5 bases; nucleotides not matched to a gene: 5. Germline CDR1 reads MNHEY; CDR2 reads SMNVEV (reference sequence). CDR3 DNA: TGTGCCAGCAGTCCGCTGGGACAGGGGACTGAAGCTTTCTTT. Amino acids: CASSPLGQGTEAFF.

CDR3 amino acids: CASSVGGTRRGTDTQYF. In DNA, the CDR3 is TGTGCCAGCAGCGTAGGTGGCACCCGTCGGGGCACAGATACGCAGTATTTT. The chain couples TRBV9 to TRBJ2-3; D remains ambiguous. V lost 0 bases to trimming and J lost 1 base, with 15 bases between them. The CDR3 covers 17 residues. From germline, CDR1 is SGDLS and CDR2 YYNGEE.

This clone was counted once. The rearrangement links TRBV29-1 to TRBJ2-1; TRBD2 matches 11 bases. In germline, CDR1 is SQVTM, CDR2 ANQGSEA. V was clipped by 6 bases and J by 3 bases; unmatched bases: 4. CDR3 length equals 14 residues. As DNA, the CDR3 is TGCAGCGTGGTGGGACTAGCGGACTACAATGAGCAGTTCTTC. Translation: CSVVGLADYNEQFF.

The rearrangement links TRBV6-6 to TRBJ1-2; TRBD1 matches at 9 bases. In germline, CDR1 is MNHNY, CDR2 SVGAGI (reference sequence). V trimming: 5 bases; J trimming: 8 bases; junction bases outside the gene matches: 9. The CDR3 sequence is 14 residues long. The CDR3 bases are TGTGCCAGCAGTAACGACAGGGGGGCGCGAGGCTACACCTTC. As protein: CASSNDRGARGYTF.

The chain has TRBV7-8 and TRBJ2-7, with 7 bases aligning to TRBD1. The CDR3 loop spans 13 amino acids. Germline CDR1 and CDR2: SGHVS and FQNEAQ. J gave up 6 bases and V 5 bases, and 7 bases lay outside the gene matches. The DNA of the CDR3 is TGTGCCAGCAGCCCGGACAGGAGAAGCGAGCAGTACTTC. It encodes CASSPDRRSEQYF.

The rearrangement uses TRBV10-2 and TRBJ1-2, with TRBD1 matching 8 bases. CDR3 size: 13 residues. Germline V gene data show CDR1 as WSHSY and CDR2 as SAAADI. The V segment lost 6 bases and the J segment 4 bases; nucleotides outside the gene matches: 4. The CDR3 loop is CASSDRGGYGYTF. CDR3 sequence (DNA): TGCGCCAGCAGCGACAGGGGCGGCTATGGCTACACCTTC.

CDR3: CSAGPSAGYEQYF. The CDR3 DNA sequence: TGCAGCGCGGGGCCTAGCGCCGGCTACGAGCAGTACTTC. This sequence joins TRBV29-1 and TRBJ2-7; perhaps TRBD2 as D (6 bases). Trimming cost V 7 bases and J 3 bases, with 16 bases left between them. This CDR3 spans 13 amino acids. The germline CDR1 and CDR2 sequences are SQVTM and ANQGSEA.

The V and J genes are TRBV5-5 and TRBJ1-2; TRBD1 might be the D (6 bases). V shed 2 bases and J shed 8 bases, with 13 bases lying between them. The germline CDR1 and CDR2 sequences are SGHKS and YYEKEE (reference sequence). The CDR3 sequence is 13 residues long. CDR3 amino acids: CASSFYRDDGYTF. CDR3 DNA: TGTGCCAGCAGCTTTTACAGGGACGACGGCTACACCTTC.

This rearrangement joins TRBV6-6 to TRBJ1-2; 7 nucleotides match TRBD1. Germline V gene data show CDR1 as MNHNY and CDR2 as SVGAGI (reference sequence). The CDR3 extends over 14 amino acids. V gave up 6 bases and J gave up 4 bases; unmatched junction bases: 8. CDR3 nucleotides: TGTGCCAGCAGCCAAGACAGGGCCTCCTATGGCTACACCTTC. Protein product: CASSQDRASYGYTF.

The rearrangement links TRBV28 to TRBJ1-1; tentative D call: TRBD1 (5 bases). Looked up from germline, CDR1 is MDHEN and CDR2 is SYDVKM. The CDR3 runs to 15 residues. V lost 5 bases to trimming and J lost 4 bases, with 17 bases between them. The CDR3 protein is CASSTGWGGGTEAFF. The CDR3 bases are TGTGCCAGCAGTACAGGATGGGGCGGTGGCACTGAAGCTTTCTTT.

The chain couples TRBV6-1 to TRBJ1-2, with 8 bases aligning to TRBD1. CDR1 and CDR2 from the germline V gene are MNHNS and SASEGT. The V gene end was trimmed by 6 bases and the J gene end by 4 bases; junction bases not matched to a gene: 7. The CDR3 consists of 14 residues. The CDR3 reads CASSAQGAVYGYTF. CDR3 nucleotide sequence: TGTGCCAGCAGCGCTCAGGGGGCTGTCTATGGCTACACCTTC.

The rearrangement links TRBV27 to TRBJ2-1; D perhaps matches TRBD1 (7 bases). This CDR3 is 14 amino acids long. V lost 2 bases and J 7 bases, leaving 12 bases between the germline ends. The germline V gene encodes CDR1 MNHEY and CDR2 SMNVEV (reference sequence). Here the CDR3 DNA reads TGTGCCAGCAGTTTAGGAGGGGGCCTAAATGAGCAGTTCTTC. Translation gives CASSLGGGLNEQFF.

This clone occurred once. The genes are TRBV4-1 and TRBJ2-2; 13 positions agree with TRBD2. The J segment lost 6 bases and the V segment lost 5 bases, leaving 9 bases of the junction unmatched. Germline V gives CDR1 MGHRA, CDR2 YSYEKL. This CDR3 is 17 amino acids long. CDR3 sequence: CASSTGLAGPVPGELFF. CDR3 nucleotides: TGCGCCAGCAGCACGGGACTAGCGGGGCCGGTCCCCGGGGAGCTGTTTTTT.

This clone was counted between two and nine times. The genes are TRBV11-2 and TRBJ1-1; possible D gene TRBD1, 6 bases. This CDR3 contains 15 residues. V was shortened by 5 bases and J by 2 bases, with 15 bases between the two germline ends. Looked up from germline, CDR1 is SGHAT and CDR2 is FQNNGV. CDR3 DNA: TGTGCCAGCAGCACATGGGGAGGGGGAAACACTGAAGCTTTCTTT. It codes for CASSTWGGGNTEAFF.

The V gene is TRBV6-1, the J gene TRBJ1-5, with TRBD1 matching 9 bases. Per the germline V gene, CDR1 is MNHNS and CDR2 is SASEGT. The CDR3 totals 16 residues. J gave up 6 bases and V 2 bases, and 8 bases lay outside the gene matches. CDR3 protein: CASSERSQGASQPQHF. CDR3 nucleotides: TGTGCCAGCAGTGAAAGATCACAGGGGGCGAGTCAGCCCCAGCATTTT.

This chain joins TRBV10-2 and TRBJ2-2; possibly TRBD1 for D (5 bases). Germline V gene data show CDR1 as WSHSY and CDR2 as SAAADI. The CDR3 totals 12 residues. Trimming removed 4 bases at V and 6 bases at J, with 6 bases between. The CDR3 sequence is CASSVGPGELFF. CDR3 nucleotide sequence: TGCGCCAGCAGTGTGGGGCCCGGGGAGCTGTTTTTT.